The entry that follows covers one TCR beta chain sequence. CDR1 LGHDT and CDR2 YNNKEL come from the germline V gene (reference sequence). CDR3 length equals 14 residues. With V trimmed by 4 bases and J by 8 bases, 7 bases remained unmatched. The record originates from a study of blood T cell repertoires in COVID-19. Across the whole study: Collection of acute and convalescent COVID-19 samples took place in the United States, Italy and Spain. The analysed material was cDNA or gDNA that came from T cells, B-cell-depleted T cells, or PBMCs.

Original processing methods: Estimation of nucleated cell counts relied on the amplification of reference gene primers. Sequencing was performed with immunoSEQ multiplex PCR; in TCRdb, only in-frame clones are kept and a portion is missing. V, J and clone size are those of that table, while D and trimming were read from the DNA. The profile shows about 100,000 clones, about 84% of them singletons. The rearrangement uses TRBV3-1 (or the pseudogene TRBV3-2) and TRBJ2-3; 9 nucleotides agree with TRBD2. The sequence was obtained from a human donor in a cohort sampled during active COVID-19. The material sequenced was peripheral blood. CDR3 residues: CASSRAGGPVTQYF. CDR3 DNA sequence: TGTGCCAGCAGCCGTGCGGGGGGGCCAGTTACGCAGTATTTT.